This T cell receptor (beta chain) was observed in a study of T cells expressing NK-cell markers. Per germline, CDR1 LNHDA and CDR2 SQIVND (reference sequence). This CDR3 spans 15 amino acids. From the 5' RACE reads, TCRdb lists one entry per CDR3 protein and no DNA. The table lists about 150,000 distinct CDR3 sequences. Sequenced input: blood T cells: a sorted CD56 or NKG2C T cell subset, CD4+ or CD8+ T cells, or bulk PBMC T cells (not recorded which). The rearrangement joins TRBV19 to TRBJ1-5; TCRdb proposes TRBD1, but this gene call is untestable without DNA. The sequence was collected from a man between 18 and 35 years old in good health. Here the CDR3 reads CASSIEGQGDQPQHF.